The 10 T cell receptor beta chains below all came from one sample that was sequenced in a study of blood T cell repertoires in COVID-19. The protocol was immunoSEQ multiplex PCR, while the TCRdb copy is restricted to in-frame clones and leaves out a portion. Among 87,000 or so clones listed, around 81% were seen once. Sequenced material: peripheral blood. The receptor set was obtained from a woman between 70 and 85 years old with acute or convalescent COVID-19.

The gene calls are TRBV14 and TRBJ1-2, with 7 bases fitting TRBD1. The germline CDR1 and CDR2 sequences are SGHDN and FVKESK. Germline trimming cut 0 bases from V and 10 bases from J; bases unmatched to any gene: 8. The CDR3 contains 14 residues. CDR3 protein: CASSQEMGRGDYTF. The CDR3 region has the DNA TGTGCCAGCAGCCAAGAAATGGGCAGGGGGGACTACACCTTC.

The J gene is TRBJ1-2, the V gene TRBV13, with 9 bases fitting TRBD1. Germline loops: CDR1 PRHDT, CDR2 FYEKMQ (reference sequence). The CDR3 contains 15 residues. Trimming took 3 bases from V and 1 from J; bases not matched to a gene: 3. The CDR3 nucleotides read TGTGCCAGCAGCTTCGGGACAGGGCTTAACTATGGCTACACCTTC. Its protein product is CASSFGTGLNYGYTF. The full variable domain, its missing parts supplied by reference TRBV13 and TRBJ1-2, is AAGVIQSPRHLIKEKRETATLKCYPIPRHDTVYWYQQGPGQDPQFLISFYEKMQSDKGSIPDRFSAQQFSDYHSELNMSSLELGDSALYFCASSFGTGLNYGYTFGSGTRLTVV.

The rearrangement links TRBV21-1 to TRBJ2-7; the table calls TRBD1, which could not be checked here. TRBV21-1 represents a pseudogene. The CDR3 loop spans 16 amino acids. CDR3 nucleotide sequence: TGTGCCAGCAGCCCCATAGGTGGGACAGGGGGCGGCGAGCAGTACTTC. Translation: CASSPIGGTGGGEQYF.

In DNA, the CDR3 is TGCAGCGTAGAGACTGGGCAGGGGACTGAAGCTTTCTTT. This sequence encodes CSVETGQGTEAFF. This rearrangement joins TRBV29-1 to TRBJ1-1; TRBD1 might be the D (6 bases). Germline V lookup: CDR1 SQVTM, CDR2 ANQGSEA. Trimming took 6 bases from V and 5 from J, leaving 16 bases between them. CDR3 length: 13 amino acids.

The genes are TRBV21-1 and TRBJ1-1. TRBV21-1 corresponds to a pseudogene. The CDR3 consists of 15 residues. CDR3: CASSPLEGGVTEAFF. The CDR3 nucleotides are TGTGCCAGCAGCCCTTTAGAGGGAGGAGTGACTGAAGCTTTCTTT.

V gene TRBV6-5 combines with J gene TRBJ1-1; no clear D. CDR3 length equals 13 residues. Germline V gene data show CDR1 as MNHEY and CDR2 as SVGAGI. Deletions cut 2 bases from V and 0 bases from J, with 4 bases between. In DNA, the CDR3 is TGTGCCAGCAGTTACGACATGAACACTGAAGCTTTCTTT. It specifies CASSYDMNTEAFF.

The chain is built from TRBV27 and TRBJ1-2; 10 bases align to TRBD1. After removal of 3 bases from V and 4 bases from J, the junction contained 2 bases not matched to a gene. The CDR3 runs to 14 residues. Germline CDR1 reads MNHEY; CDR2 reads SMNVEV (reference sequence). The CDR3: CASSLDRGGYGYTF. DNA of the CDR3: TGTGCCAGCAGTTTGGACAGGGGGGGCTATGGCTACACCTTC.

The rearrangement joins TRBV7-2 to TRBJ1-1; the match to TRBD1 covers 9 bases. This CDR3 is built from 17 residues. V lost 5 bases and J lost 5; bases outside the gene matches: 15. Germline values: CDR1 SGHTA, CDR2 FQGNSA. The CDR3 region is CASSLPDRGYWRTEAFF. The CDR3 DNA sequence: TGTGCCAGCAGCCTACCGGACAGGGGTTATTGGAGGACTGAAGCTTTCTTT.

V usage is TRBV2 and J usage is TRBJ2-3; possibly TRBD2 for D (5 bases). Germline V gene lookup returns CDR1 SNHLY and CDR2 FYNNEI. The CDR3 sequence is 14 residues long. Trimming removed 6 bases from V and 6 bases from J, with 16 bases in between. The CDR3 spells CASSPNPVADTQYF. CDR3 in DNA: TGTGCCAGCAGCCCAAACCCAGTAGCGGATACGCAGTATTTT. Variable domain in full (rest from reference TRBV2 and TRBJ2-3): EPEVTQTPSHQVTQMGQEVILRCVPISNHLYFYWYRQILGQKVEFLVSFYNNEISEKSEIFDDQFSVERPDGSNFTLKIRSTKLEDSAMYFCASSPNPVADTQYFGPGTRLTVL.

The chain combines TRBV18 with TRBJ2-3; 10 bases line up with TRBD1. The CDR3 length is 15 residues. CDR1 is KGHSH and CDR2 is LQKENI in the germline V gene. J gave up 3 bases and V 8 bases, and 8 bases lay outside the gene matches. The CDR3 nucleotides are TGTGCCAGCGCGCTGGGACAGGGGAGGACAGATACGCAGTATTTT. It yields the protein CASALGQGRTDTQYF.